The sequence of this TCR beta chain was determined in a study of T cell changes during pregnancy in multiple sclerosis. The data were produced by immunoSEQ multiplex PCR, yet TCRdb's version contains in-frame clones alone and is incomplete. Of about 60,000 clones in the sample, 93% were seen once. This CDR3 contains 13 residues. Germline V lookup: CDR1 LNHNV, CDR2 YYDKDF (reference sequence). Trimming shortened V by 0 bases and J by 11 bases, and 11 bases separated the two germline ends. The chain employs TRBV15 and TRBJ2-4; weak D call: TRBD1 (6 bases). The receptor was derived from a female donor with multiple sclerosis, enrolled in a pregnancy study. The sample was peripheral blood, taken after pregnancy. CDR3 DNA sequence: TGTGCCACCAGCAGAGAGGACAAGGGGGTTCAGTACTTC. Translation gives CATSREDKGVQYF.